Shown below are 25 T cell receptor beta chains from a single sample sequenced in a study of blood T cell repertoires in COVID-19. Sequencing used immunoSEQ multiplex PCR; TCRdb keeps in-frame clones, though not all of them. This table has about 170,000 clones, roughly 78% appearing once. The sequenced sample consisted of PBMCs or T cells enriched from blood (not recorded which). Receptor source: a woman aged 70-85 years in a cohort exposed to, infected with or recovered from COVID-19 (not recorded which).

The V call is TRBV7-6, the J call TRBJ2-7, with 7 bases fitting TRBD1. The CDR3 is made up of 14 amino acids. V lost 5 bases and J lost 4; bases outside the gene matches: 8. Germline lookup yields CDR1 SGHVS and CDR2 FNYEAQ. As DNA, the CDR3 is TGTGCCAGCAGCGGAAGGGACAGTCAGTACGAGCAGTACTTC. Translation gives CASSGRDSQYEQYF.

The V gene is TRBV2, the J gene TRBJ2-1; 7 bases agree with TRBD2. Trimming took 3 bases from V and 4 from J; bases not matched to a gene: 3. This CDR3 has 14 residues. Germline V gives CDR1 SNHLY, CDR2 FYNNEI. The DNA of the CDR3 is TGTGCCAGCAGTGATGATAGCGGGTACAATGAGCAGTTCTTC. Translated, it gives CASSDDSGYNEQFF.

The chain carries TRBV2 and TRBJ2-7, with 7 nucleotides matching TRBD1. The CDR3 length is 13 residues. Germline CDR1 and CDR2: SNHLY and FYNNEI. V dropped 6 bases and J dropped 2; count of bases not matched to a gene: 4. The chain's CDR3 is CASSRQGAYEQYF. The CDR3 DNA follows: TGTGCCAGCAGCAGACAGGGAGCCTACGAGCAGTACTTC.

This chain uses TRBV2 with TRBJ2-7; D is unclear. Per the germline V gene, CDR1 is SNHLY and CDR2 is FYNNEI. Trimming pared 3 bases from V and 0 bases from J, leaving 9 bases between. This CDR3 is built from 14 residues. The CDR3 reads CASSEATFSYEQYF. The DNA of the CDR3 is TGTGCCAGCAGTGAGGCGACTTTCTCCTACGAGCAGTACTTC. Supplemented by reference TRBV2 and TRBJ2-7, the full variable domain reads EPEVTQTPSHQVTQMGQEVILRCVPISNHLYFYWYRQILGQKVEFLVSFYNNEISEKSEIFDDQFSVERPDGSNFTLKIRSTKLEDSAMYFCASSEATFSYEQYFGPGTRLTVT.

V gene TRBV24-1 combines with J gene TRBJ1-5; 7 bases are a match to TRBD1. CDR1 KGHDR and CDR2 SFDVKD come from the germline V gene. This CDR3 is 18 amino acids long. V lost 4 bases to trimming and J lost 2 bases; unmatched junction nucleotides: 13. The CDR3 protein is CATSDSLRDSSGNQPQHF. The CDR3 nucleotides are TGTGCCACCAGTGACTCCCTGAGGGACAGTTCAGGCAATCAGCCCCAGCATTTT.

The chain links TRBV7-2 to TRBJ1-2; D gene ambiguous. The length of the CDR3 is 14 residues. Germline assignment: CDR1 SGHTA and CDR2 FQGNSA. V dropped 2 bases and J dropped 4 bases, with 11 bases sitting between them. CDR3 DNA: TGTGCCAGCAGCTTATTATCAGAGGCCTATGGCTACACCTTC. This encodes CASSLLSEAYGYTF. The full variable domain, completed using reference TRBV7-2 and TRBJ1-2, is GAGVSQSPSNKVTEKGKDVELRCDPISGHTALYWYRQSLGQGLEFLIYFQGNSAPDKSGLPSDRFSAERTGGSVSTLTIQRTQQEDSAVYLCASSLLSEAYGYTFGSGTRLTVV.

The chain uses TRBV18 and TRBJ2-1, with TRBD2 as a possible D gene (6 bases). Germline CDR1 reads KGHSH; CDR2 reads LQKENI. Trimming stripped 3 bases from V and 3 bases from J, with 12 bases between. This CDR3 has 15 residues. The CDR3 is CASSPRTTDYNEQFF. CDR3 in DNA: TGTGCCAGCTCACCTCGGACTACAGACTACAATGAGCAGTTCTTC.

This chain joins TRBV7-2 and TRBJ2-7; 8 nucleotides match TRBD2. The V gene's germline CDR1 is SGHTA and CDR2 FQGNSA. The CDR3 extends over 13 amino acids. With V trimmed by 7 bases and J by 4 bases, 6 bases remained unmatched. CDR3 sequence: CASMVAGGYEQYF. In nucleotides, the CDR3 is TGTGCCAGCATGGTGGCGGGGGGTTACGAGCAGTACTTC.

The genes are TRBV11-3 and TRBJ2-3, with a possible D match to TRBD2 (6 bases). The CDR3 runs to 17 residues. Germline V gene data show CDR1 as SGHNT and CDR2 as YENEEA. V was pared by 5 bases and J by 7 bases, with 25 bases between. Written as DNA, the CDR3 is TGTGCCAGCAGCCCGGAAACGGGAGAAGGGCACAGCTATACGCAGTATTTT. This sequence encodes CASSPETGEGHSYTQYF.

The genes are TRBV28 and TRBJ1-2; tentatively, D is TRBD1 (5 bases). Germline lookup yields CDR1 MDHEN and CDR2 SYDVKM. CDR3 length: 16 residues. V was shortened by 3 bases and J by 9 bases, with 23 bases between the two germline ends. The CDR3 coding sequence is TGTGCCAGCAGTTTCCCCATGGCGCTGGGGGAGGATAGCTACACCTTC. Translated, it gives CASSFPMALGEDSYTF.

This chain joins TRBV7-9 and TRBJ1-1; TRBD1 might be the D (5 bases). Germline lookup yields CDR1 SEHNR and CDR2 FQNEAQ (reference sequence). V was pared by 4 bases and J by 10 bases, with 16 bases between. The CDR3 sequence is 13 residues long. The CDR3 region is CASSSSQVWGAFF. CDR3 sequence (DNA): TGTGCCAGCAGCTCCTCACAGGTTTGGGGAGCTTTCTTT. Complete variable domain (other parts from reference TRBV7-9 and TRBJ1-1): DTGVSQNPRHKITKRGQNVTFRCDPISEHNRLYWYRQTLGQGPEFLTYFQNEAQLEKSRLLSDRFSAERPKGSFSTLEIQRTEQGDSAMYLCASSSSQVWGAFFGQGTRLTVV.

This sequence joins TRBV4-2 and TRBJ2-7; the match to TRBD2 covers 10 bases. The length of the CDR3 is 13 residues. Trimming removed 5 bases from V and 6 bases from J; junction bases left unmatched: 4. Germline V gene data show CDR1 as LGHNA and CDR2 as YNFKEQ. The chain's CDR3 is CASSSSGRIEQYF. CDR3 coding DNA: TGTGCCAGCAGCTCTAGCGGGAGAATCGAGCAGTACTTC.

The rearrangement links TRBV2 to TRBJ2-2; D call uncertain. V was shortened by 7 bases and J by 7 bases, with 7 bases between the two germline ends. Per the germline V gene, CDR1 is SNHLY and CDR2 is FYNNEI. CDR3 length: 11 residues. CDR3 residues: CASTLSGELFF. In DNA, the CDR3 is TGTGCCAGCACCCTTAGCGGGGAGCTGTTTTTT.

As DNA, the CDR3 is TGTGCCAGCAGGCACGACAGCTATACCTACGAGCAGTACTTC. It translates to CASRHDSYTYEQYF. The V gene is TRBV6-5, the J gene TRBJ2-7; TRBD1 is a possible D gene (5 bases). Trimming took off 6 bases at V and 2 bases at J, with 14 bases between the two ends. The CDR3 length is 14 residues. Germline CDR1 is MNHEY and CDR2 is SVGAGI.

The chain recombines TRBV3-1 (or the pseudogene TRBV3-2) with TRBJ2-7; tentatively, D is TRBD1 (6 bases). Trimming pared 2 bases from V and 2 bases from J, leaving 13 bases between. The length of the CDR3 is 15 residues. The germline gives CDR1 LGHDT, CDR2 YNNKEL (reference sequence). The CDR3 spells CASSQSTGITYEQYF. Written as DNA, the CDR3 is TGTGCCAGCAGCCAATCAACAGGGATCACCTACGAGCAGTACTTC.

J is TRBJ2-7 and V is TRBV14, with D perhaps TRBD1 (6 bases). This CDR3 has 14 amino acids. Trimming removed 6 bases at V and 2 bases at J, with 14 bases between. Germline CDR1 reads SGHDN; CDR2 reads FVKESK. In nucleotides, the CDR3 is TGTGCCAGCAGTCAAACAGGGATGGCCTACGAGCAGTACTTC. Its translation: CASSQTGMAYEQYF. Combining the CDR3 with reference TRBV14 and TRBJ2-7 gives the whole variable domain EAGVTQFPSHSVIEKGQTVTLRCDPISGHDNLYWYRRVMGKEIKFLLHFVKESKQDESGMPNNRFLAERTGGTYSTLKVQPAELEDSGVYFCASSQTGMAYEQYFGPGTRLTVT.

The chain couples TRBV6-5 to TRBJ2-2, with D possibly matching TRBD2 (5 bases). The V end was cut by 3 bases, the J end by 4 bases, with 15 bases between. The CDR3 is made up of 16 amino acids. CDR1 is MNHEY, CDR2 SVGAGI, per germline. Here the CDR3 reads CASSYWVSATTGELFF. Here the CDR3 DNA reads TGTGCCAGCAGTTATTGGGTTAGCGCGACCACCGGGGAGCTGTTTTTT.

This clone appeared a few times. The rearrangement links TRBV11-2 to TRBJ1-2; possible D gene TRBD1, 6 bases. CDR3 length: 15 amino acids. Germline CDR1 is SGHAT and CDR2 is FQNNGV. V lost 0 bases, J lost 7 bases, and 15 bases lay in between. The CDR3 nucleotides are TGTGCCAGCAGCTTAGATGCGGGGGGCGGAGGTGGCTACACCTTC. This translates into CASSLDAGGGGGYTF.

The genes are TRBV12-3 or TRBV12-4 and TRBJ1-4; 7 bases agree with TRBD1. This CDR3 spans 12 amino acids. With 5 bases clipped from V and 7 bases from J, the junction kept 1 base outside the gene matches. In DNA form, the CDR3 reads TGTGCCAGCAGTCGGACAGGTGAAAAACTGTTTTTT. Its translation is CASSRTGEKLFF.

The J gene is TRBJ1-2, the V gene TRBV28; 10 nucleotides match TRBD1. The CDR3 contains 15 residues. J was trimmed by 4 bases and V by 5 bases; bases with no gene match: 7. Germline CDR1 and CDR2: MDHEN and SYDVKM. As DNA, the CDR3 is TGTGCCAGCAGTCCTGACAGGGGGCGCGCCTATGGCTACACCTTC. Its translation: CASSPDRGRAYGYTF.

The rearrangement joins TRBV12-3 or TRBV12-4 to TRBJ2-7; D call uncertain. V lost 6 bases, J lost 0 bases, and 9 bases lay in between. The CDR3 consists of 13 residues. The CDR3 nucleotides are TGTGCCAGCAGCCTACTTAGCTCCTACGAGCAGTACTTC. Its translation: CASSLLSSYEQYF.

The chain uses TRBV7-8 and TRBJ2-7; 8 nucleotides line up with TRBD2. The germline V gene has CDR1 SGHVS and CDR2 FQNEAQ. Germline trimming cut 0 bases from V and 0 bases from J; bases unmatched to any gene: 4. This CDR3 comprises 16 residues. This chain's CDR3 is CASSLANGRGSYEQYF. CDR3 DNA: TGTGCCAGCAGCTTAGCGAACGGGAGGGGCTCCTACGAGCAGTACTTC.

V usage is TRBV19 and J usage is TRBJ1-2; weak D call: TRBD1 (6 bases). CDR1 is LNHDA, CDR2 SQIVND, per germline (reference sequence). The V end lost 7 bases, the J end lost 4 bases, and 19 bases lay between the germline ends. CDR3 length equals 15 residues. The CDR3 region is CASTNLAGASYGYTF. In nucleotides, the CDR3 is TGTGCCAGTACTAATCTTGCGGGGGCGAGCTATGGCTACACCTTC. Full variable domain (outside the CDR3, taken from reference TRBV19 and TRBJ1-2): DGGITQSPKYLFRKEGQNVTLSCEQNLNHDAMYWYRQDPGQGLRLIYYSQIVNDFQKGDIAEGYSVSREKKESFPLTVTSAQKNPTAFYLCASTNLAGASYGYTFGSGTRLTVV.

J is TRBJ2-2 and V is TRBV5-1; 9 nucleotides line up with TRBD2. The trim removed 5 bases at V and 6 bases at J, leaving 8 bases unmatched. The germline V gene encodes CDR1 SGHRS and CDR2 YFSETQ. The CDR3 length is 15 residues. Here the CDR3 DNA reads TGCGCCAGCAGGCTCGCGGCGGGAGGGGCCGGGGAGCTGTTTTTT. Amino acid sequence: CASRLAAGGAGELFF.

The chain carries TRBV15 and TRBJ1-1, with D possibly matching TRBD1 (6 bases). Germline values: CDR1 LNHNV, CDR2 YYDKDF (reference sequence). This CDR3 region has 15 residues. V lost 5 bases, J lost 5 bases, and 18 bases lay in between. The CDR3 sequence is CATSVGGGRGTEAFF. In DNA, the CDR3 is TGTGCCACCAGCGTAGGGGGGGGCCGGGGGACTGAAGCTTTCTTT.